This entry lists 27 T cell receptor beta chains sequenced from one sample in a study of blood T cell repertoires in COVID-19. Assay: immunoSEQ multiplex PCR; the TCRdb copy retains only in-frame clones and omits some. Of about 69,000 clones in the sample, 90% were seen once. Sequencing was carried out using peripheral blood. The receptors here all came from a woman between 18 and 29 years old with acute or convalescent COVID-19.

The chain recombines TRBV19 with TRBJ1-5; 9 nucleotides agree with TRBD1. The CDR3 spans 15 residues. Trimming took 5 bases from V and 7 from J; bases not matched to a gene: 9. The germline V gene has CDR1 LNHDA and CDR2 SQIVND (reference sequence). The DNA of the CDR3 is TGTGCCAGTAGTCCTCCGGGACAGGGTTGGCAGCCCCAGCATTTT. Its translation: CASSPPGQGWQPQHF.

CDR3: CSVGSGGGGEAFF. CDR3 bases: TGCAGCGTTGGGTCAGGGGGAGGTGGTGAAGCTTTCTTT. The genes are TRBV29-1 and TRBJ1-1, with 7 bases that match TRBD1. The CDR3 loop spans 13 amino acids. V gave up 4 bases and J gave up 7 bases; unmatched junction bases: 9. Germline V lookup: CDR1 SQVTM, CDR2 ANQGSEA.

This clone has more than one count but fewer than ten. The chain joins TRBV15 to TRBJ1-4; a weak D match, TRBD1 (6 bases). Trimming took 3 bases from V and 4 from J, leaving 9 bases between them. CDR3 size: 14 residues. Germline lookup yields CDR1 LNHNV and CDR2 YYDKDF (reference sequence). CDR3 sequence (DNA): TGTGCCACCAGCAGGGGACAAGATAATGAAAAACTGTTTTTT. Its translation: CATSRGQDNEKLFF.

The chain uses TRBV11-2 and TRBJ1-4, with D tentatively TRBD1 (5 bases). This CDR3 region has 15 residues. Trimming removed 3 bases at V and 7 bases at J, with 15 bases between. CDR1 SGHAT and CDR2 FQNNGV come from the germline V gene. CDR3 protein: CASSLVGGRVEKLFF. CDR3 nucleotide sequence: TGTGCCAGCAGCTTGGTGGGGGGACGAGTTGAAAAACTGTTTTTT.

The gene calls are TRBV7-2 and TRBJ2-7; D gene ambiguous. Trimming cost V 0 bases and J 5 bases, with 8 bases left between them. CDR3 length: 13 amino acids. The germline V gene has CDR1 SGHTA and CDR2 FQGNSA. The CDR3 bases are TGTGCCAGCAGCTTAGCGCGGTCCAACGAGCAGTACTTC. Its protein product is CASSLARSNEQYF.

The J gene is TRBJ2-1, the V gene TRBV10-3, with D perhaps matching TRBD1 (6 bases). V was cut by 4 bases and J by 0 bases, with 16 bases left in between. The CDR3 runs to 17 residues. The germline gives CDR1 ENHRY, CDR2 SYGVKD. The CDR3 reads CAISAGMGHSSYNEQFF. CDR3 nucleotides: TGTGCCATCAGTGCAGGTATGGGACACAGCTCCTACAATGAGCAGTTCTTC.

This chain links TRBV27 with TRBJ1-2; possible D gene TRBD1, 5 bases. The germline V gene encodes CDR1 MNHEY and CDR2 SMNVEV (reference sequence). Trimming stripped 3 bases from V and 11 bases from J, with 19 bases between. This CDR3 comprises 14 residues. The CDR3 DNA is TGTGCCAGCAGTTTGGGGCCAGGGTTGGGCGAATACACCTTC. This codes for CASSLGPGLGEYTF.

This rearrangement joins TRBV5-8 to TRBJ1-4; D is possibly TRBD1 (6 bases). Trimming cost V 4 bases and J 4 bases, with 17 bases left between them. The germline V gene has CDR1 SGHTS and CDR2 YDEGEE. The CDR3 runs 16 residues. DNA of the CDR3: TGTGCCAGCAGCCCGGGGTCAGGACAGAGTAATGAAAAACTGTTTTTT. Translated, it gives CASSPGSGQSNEKLFF. Together with reference TRBV5-8 and TRBJ1-4, the CDR3 gives the full variable domain: EAGVTQSPTHLIKTRGQQATLRCSPISGHTSVYWYQQALGLGLQFLLWYDEGEERNRGNFPPRFSGRQFPNYSSELNVNALELEDSALYLCASSPGSGQSNEKLFFGSGTQLSVL.

The chain joins TRBV10-2 to TRBJ2-3; D is ambiguous. Trimming cost V 7 bases and J 2 bases, with 10 bases left between them. From germline, CDR1 is WSHSY and CDR2 SAAADI. This CDR3 spans 13 amino acids. CDR3 protein: CASNHRDTDTQYF. The CDR3 DNA reads as TGCGCCAGCAATCACAGAGACACAGATACGCAGTATTTT.

The chain links TRBV6-5 to TRBJ2-7; D is perhaps TRBD1 (6 bases). Germline V CDR1 and CDR2: MNHEY, SVGAGI. The V end was cut by 6 bases, the J end by 5 bases, with 14 bases between. CDR3 size: 13 residues. The CDR3 region is CASSQQGTDEQYF. The CDR3 coding sequence is TGTGCCAGCAGCCAACAGGGTACTGACGAGCAGTACTTC.

The chain uses TRBV28 and TRBJ1-1; TRBD1 might be the D (6 bases). The CDR3 contains 15 residues. V lost 8 bases to trimming and J lost 3 bases, with 19 bases between them. Germline V gene lookup returns CDR1 MDHEN and CDR2 SYDVKM. This CDR3 is CASSKSGVYDTEAFF. DNA of the CDR3: TGTGCCAGCTCAAAATCAGGGGTATACGACACTGAAGCTTTCTTT.

The V gene is TRBV2, the J gene TRBJ2-7, with TRBD1 as a possible D gene (5 bases). V dropped 4 bases and J dropped 2 bases, with 12 bases sitting between them. Germline values: CDR1 SNHLY, CDR2 FYNNEI. This CDR3 region has 14 residues. The CDR3 DNA follows: TGTGCCAGCAGTGCCCTCCAGGGTCCCTACGAGCAGTACTTC. Protein product: CASSALQGPYEQYF.

This chain connects TRBV28 to TRBJ1-2; 8 nucleotides align to TRBD1. The germline V gene encodes CDR1 MDHEN and CDR2 SYDVKM. Trimming removed 6 bases from V and 8 bases from J; junction bases left unmatched: 14. This CDR3 comprises 15 residues. The CDR3 reads CASSSGASRGPGYTF. In DNA, the CDR3 is TGTGCCAGCAGCTCAGGGGCCTCCAGGGGGCCGGGCTACACCTTC.

Sample share makes this clone medium-sized. This chain uses TRBV6-6 with TRBJ2-7, with TRBD2 matching over 11 bases. The CDR3 sequence is 15 residues long. V was pared by 5 bases and J by 5 bases, with 8 bases of the junction left unmatched. Germline-derived CDR1 and CDR2 are MNHNY and SVGAGI (reference sequence). The CDR3 DNA is TGTGCCAGCAGTCCCGTAACTAGCGGGAGTAACGAGCAGTACTTC. Residues: CASSPVTSGSNEQYF.

The count of this clone is one. The V and J genes are TRBV7-9 and TRBJ2-7, with TRBD2 matching 14 bases. CDR3 length equals 16 residues. Germline loops: CDR1 SEHNR, CDR2 FQNEAQ (reference sequence). The V gene end was trimmed by 5 bases and the J gene end by 6 bases; junction bases not matched to a gene: 9. This CDR3 is CASSPPTSGRAGEQYF. For the CDR3, the DNA is TGTGCCAGCAGCCCGCCGACTAGCGGGAGGGCTGGCGAGCAGTACTTC. The entire variable domain, with the rest obtained from reference TRBV7-9 and TRBJ2-7, is as follows: DTGVSQNPRHKITKRGQNVTFRCDPISEHNRLYWYRQTLGQGPEFLTYFQNEAQLEKSRLLSDRFSAERPKGSFSTLEIQRTEQGDSAMYLCASSPPTSGRAGEQYFGPGTRLTVT.

The table lists this clone with a count of one. The chain joins TRBV6-5 to TRBJ1-6; the D gene is possibly TRBD1 (5 bases). The CDR3 sequence is 14 residues long. V lost 0 bases, J lost 9 bases, and 9 bases lay in between. Germline lookup yields CDR1 MNHEY and CDR2 SVGAGI. CDR3 region: CASSYSRGGSPLHF. CDR3 DNA sequence: TGTGCCAGCAGTTACTCTCGGGGGGGTTCACCCCTCCACTTT.

DNA for the CDR3: TGTGCCAGCAGTTTGGAGGGAAACCCCTACGAGCAGTACTTC. It is translated as CASSLEGNPYEQYF. This rearrangement joins TRBV28 to TRBJ2-7; tentatively, D is TRBD2 (6 bases). The V gene lost 3 bases and the J gene lost 2 bases, with 11 bases spanning the gap. Looked up from germline, CDR1 is MDHEN and CDR2 is SYDVKM. The length of the CDR3 is 14 residues.

The V and J genes are TRBV12-3 or TRBV12-4 and TRBJ2-5; perhaps TRBD2 as D (6 bases). V lost 6 bases and J 12 bases, leaving 20 bases between the germline ends. The CDR3 loop spans 13 amino acids. In nucleotides, the CDR3 is TGTGCCAGCAGCCTGGGAGAACGGGGGTACGAGTACTTC. Amino acids: CASSLGERGYEYF.

The chain has TRBV27 and TRBJ2-3; perhaps TRBD2 as D (5 bases). V was cut by 8 bases and J by 5 bases, with 11 bases left in between. The length of the CDR3 is 12 residues. CDR1 is MNHEY, CDR2 SMNVEV, per germline (reference sequence). The CDR3 is CASGWTLDTQYF. The DNA for the CDR3 is TGTGCCAGCGGGTGGACTCTAGATACGCAGTATTTT.

The gene calls are TRBV7-2 and TRBJ1-1; D is unclear. Trimming pared 1 base from V and 5 bases from J, leaving 8 bases between. Germline CDR1 and CDR2: SGHTA and FQGNSA. The CDR3 sequence is 13 residues long. CDR3 coding DNA: TGTGCCAGCAGCTTAGGGGCGATTACTGAAGCTTTCTTT. It translates to CASSLGAITEAFF.

This chain uses TRBV2 with TRBJ2-7, with D possibly TRBD2 on 6 matching bases. Germline loops: CDR1 SNHLY, CDR2 FYNNEI. Trimming removed 7 bases from V and 0 bases from J, with 16 bases in between. This CDR3 has 15 amino acids. CDR3 bases: TGTGCCAGCAAATGGGACTCCGCCCGCTCCTACGAGCAGTACTTC. This translates into CASKWDSARSYEQYF. Filled out from reference TRBV2 and TRBJ2-7, the complete variable domain reads EPEVTQTPSHQVTQMGQEVILRCVPISNHLYFYWYRQILGQKVEFLVSFYNNEISEKSEIFDDQFSVERPDGSNFTLKIRSTKLEDSAMYFCASKWDSARSYEQYFGPGTRLTVT.

The V and J genes are TRBV18 and TRBJ2-2; tentative D call: TRBD1 (5 bases). V lost 0 bases, J lost 8 bases, and 10 bases lay in between. Germline V gene data show CDR1 as KGHSH and CDR2 as LQKENI. The CDR3 is made up of 14 amino acids. The CDR3 DNA sequence: TGTGCCAGCTCACCACCGTCCAGGACAGGGGAGCTGTTTTTT. Translated, it gives CASSPPSRTGELFF.

This chain joins TRBV4-1 and TRBJ1-4, with 9 bases fitting TRBD1. This CDR3 has 17 residues. CDR1 is MGHRA and CDR2 is YSYEKL in the germline V gene. V shed 2 bases and J 3 bases; nucleotides not matched to a gene: 7. The CDR3 is CASSQTGGTLANEKLFF. The CDR3 bases are TGCGCCAGCAGCCAAACAGGGGGCACCTTAGCTAATGAAAAACTGTTTTTT.

This chain's CDR3 is CASSLRRTGPSGGEAFF. As DNA, the CDR3 is TGCGCCAGCAGCTTGCGTAGGACAGGGCCCTCAGGGGGTGAAGCTTTCTTT. This chain joins TRBV5-1 and TRBJ1-1; 8 bases map to TRBD1. V was clipped by 1 base and J by 7 bases; unmatched bases: 15. Germline loops: CDR1 SGHRS, CDR2 YFSETQ. The CDR3 contains 17 residues.

This clone was observed once. The rearrangement links TRBV9 to TRBJ1-6; possible D gene TRBD1, 5 bases. Germline loops: CDR1 SGDLS, CDR2 YYNGEE. The CDR3 consists of 14 residues. V lost 3 bases and J lost 10, with 14 bases in between. The CDR3 region has the DNA TGTGCCAGCAGCGCAACAGGTTTAGGGTCACCCCTCCACTTT. Protein sequence: CASSATGLGSPLHF.

The rearrangement uses TRBV7-2 and TRBJ2-3; D gene unclear. The ends were cut back, 5 bases at V and 0 bases at J, with 15 bases in the middle. The CDR3 spans 16 residues. Per germline, CDR1 SGHTA and CDR2 FQGNSA. The chain's CDR3 is CASSPLWSESTDTQYF. In DNA form, the CDR3 reads TGTGCCAGCAGCCCCCTCTGGAGCGAAAGCACAGATACGCAGTATTTT.

The CDR3 DNA reads TGCGCCAGCAGCTTGATGGACAGGGTGAATTCACCCCTCCACTTT. Protein product: CASSLMDRVNSPLHF. This chain joins TRBV5-1 and TRBJ1-6, with 8 bases fitting TRBD1. The V segment lost 1 base and the J segment 7 bases; nucleotides outside the gene matches: 4. The CDR3 is made up of 15 amino acids. Per the germline V gene, CDR1 is SGHRS and CDR2 is YFSETQ.